This is a list of T cell receptor beta chains from one sample in a study of shared clonotypes between healthy human individuals. The data were produced by immunoSEQ multiplex PCR, yet TCRdb's version contains in-frame clones alone and is incomplete. Of 2 million to 2.5 million clones listed, 80% to 95% are singletons. Sequenced material: naive CD4+ T cells from PBMCs. The receptors come from a man younger than 35 in good health. Some clones in this sample may be carry-over from other donors' samples. Each CDR3 is given with its conserved first and last residue. Fields, in order: clone size, V gene, D gene, J gene, CDR3 DNA, CDR3 protein. The D gene is left open where the match is weak. Rows give clone size only sometimes, using once, few, many, or a class for an expanded clone.

-	TRBV12-2	-	TRBJ2-1	TGTGCAAGTCGCTTACGATGTAATACCGGGACAGGGTGGTACAATGAGCAGTTCTTC	CASRLRCNTGTGWYNEQFF
-	TRBV6-6	TRBD1	TRBJ1-5	TGTGCCAGCAGCCAACAGGGGAAGAGCAATCAGCCCCAGCATTTT	CASSQQGKSNQPQHF
once	TRBV10-3	-	TRBJ1-2	TGTGCCATCAGTGAGTCAACGGCAGGAGGCTATGGCTACACCTTC	CAISESTAGGYGYTF
-	TRBV15	-	TRBJ1-3	TGTGCCACCAGCAGGGGCGGCGGGGGGTCTGGAAACACCATATATTTT	CATSRGGGGSGNTIYF
once	TRBV7-6	TRBD1	TRBJ1-5	TGTGCCAGCAGCCCCAGACAGGGGGGGGATCAGCCCCAGCATTTT	CASSPRQGGDQPQHF
-	TRBV5-4	-	TRBJ2-3	TGTGCCAGCAGCTCGTCGGGGGGCGGGAGATCAGATACGCAGTATTTT	CASSSSGGGRSDTQYF
once	TRBV18	-	TRBJ2-7	TGTGCCAGCTCACCAACCCAGGGATACGAGCAGTACTTC	CASSPTQGYEQYF
-	TRBV29-1	TRBD2	TRBJ2-3	TGCAGCGCCGGTGGCAGCGGGAGGGCCACAGATACGCAGTATTTT	CSAGGSGRATDTQYF
-	TRBV6-1	TRBD1	TRBJ2-7	TGTGCCAGCAGACCAGGACAGGGAGTGTTGTACGAGCAGTACTTC	CASRPGQGVLYEQYF
-	TRBV6-1	TRBD1	TRBJ2-7	TGTGCCAGCAGGGAGACAGGGGGCTCCTACGAGCAGTACTTC	CASRETGGSYEQYF